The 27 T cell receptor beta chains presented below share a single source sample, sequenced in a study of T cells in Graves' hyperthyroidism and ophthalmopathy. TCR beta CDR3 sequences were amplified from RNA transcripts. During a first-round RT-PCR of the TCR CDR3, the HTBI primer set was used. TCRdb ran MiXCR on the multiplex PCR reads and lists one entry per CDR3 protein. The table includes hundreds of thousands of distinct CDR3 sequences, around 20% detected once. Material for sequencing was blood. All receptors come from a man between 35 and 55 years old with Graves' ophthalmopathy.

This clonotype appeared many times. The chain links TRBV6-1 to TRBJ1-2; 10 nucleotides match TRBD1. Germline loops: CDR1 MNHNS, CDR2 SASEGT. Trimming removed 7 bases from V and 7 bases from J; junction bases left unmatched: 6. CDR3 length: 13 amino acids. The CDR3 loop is CASTKDRGLGYTF. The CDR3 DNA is TGTGCCAGCACTAAAGACAGGGGGCTTGGCTACACCTTC.

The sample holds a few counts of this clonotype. The CDR3 loop is CSVRQGSSYEQYF. Here the CDR3 DNA reads TGCAGCGTTCGACAGGGTTCCTCCTACGAGCAGTACTTC. This chain uses TRBV29-1 with TRBJ2-7, with 7 bases identical to TRBD1. V was clipped by 5 bases and J by 0 bases; unmatched bases: 4. The CDR3 covers 13 residues. Germline lookup yields CDR1 SQVTM and CDR2 ANQGSEA.

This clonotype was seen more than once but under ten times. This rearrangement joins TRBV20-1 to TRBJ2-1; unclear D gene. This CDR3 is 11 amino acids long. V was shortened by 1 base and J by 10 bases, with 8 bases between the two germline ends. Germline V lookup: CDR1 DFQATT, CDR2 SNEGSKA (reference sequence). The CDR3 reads CSARGLWEQFF. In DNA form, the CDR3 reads TGCAGTGCTAGAGGACTTTGGGAGCAGTTCTTC.

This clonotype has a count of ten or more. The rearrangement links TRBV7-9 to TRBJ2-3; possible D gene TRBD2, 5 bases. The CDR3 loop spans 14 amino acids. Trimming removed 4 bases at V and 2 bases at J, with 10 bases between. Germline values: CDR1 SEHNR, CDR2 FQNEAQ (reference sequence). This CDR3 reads CASSYGMYTDTQYF. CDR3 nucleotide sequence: TGTGCCAGCAGCTACGGGATGTACACAGATACGCAGTATTTT.

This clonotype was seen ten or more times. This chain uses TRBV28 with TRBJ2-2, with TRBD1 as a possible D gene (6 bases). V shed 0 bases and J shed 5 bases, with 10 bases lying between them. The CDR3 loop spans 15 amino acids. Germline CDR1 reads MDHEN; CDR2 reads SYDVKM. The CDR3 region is CASSLWGALTGELFF. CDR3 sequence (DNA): TGTGCCAGCAGTTTATGGGGGGCTTTGACCGGGGAGCTGTTTTTT.

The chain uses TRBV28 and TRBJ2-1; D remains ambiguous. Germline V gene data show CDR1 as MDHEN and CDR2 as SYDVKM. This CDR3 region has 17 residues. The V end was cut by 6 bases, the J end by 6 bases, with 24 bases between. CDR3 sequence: CASSPGSGIRLGNEQFF. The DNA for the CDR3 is TGTGCCAGCAGCCCTGGGTCGGGCATACGACTCGGCAATGAGCAGTTCTTC.

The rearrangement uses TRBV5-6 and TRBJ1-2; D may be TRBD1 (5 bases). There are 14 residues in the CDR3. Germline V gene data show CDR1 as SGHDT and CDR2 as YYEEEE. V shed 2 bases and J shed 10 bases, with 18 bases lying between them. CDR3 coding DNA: TGTGCCAGCAGCTTTGGGGCCAGGGCCGCTGACTACACCTTC. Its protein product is CASSFGARAADYTF.

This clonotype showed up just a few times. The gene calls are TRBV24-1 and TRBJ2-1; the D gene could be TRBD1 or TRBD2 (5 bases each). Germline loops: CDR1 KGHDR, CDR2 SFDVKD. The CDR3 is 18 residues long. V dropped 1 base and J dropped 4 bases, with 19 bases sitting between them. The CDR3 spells CATSDFEPGTLGYNEQFF. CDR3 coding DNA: TGTGCCACCAGTGATTTTGAGCCCGGGACCCTCGGGTACAATGAGCAGTTCTTC.

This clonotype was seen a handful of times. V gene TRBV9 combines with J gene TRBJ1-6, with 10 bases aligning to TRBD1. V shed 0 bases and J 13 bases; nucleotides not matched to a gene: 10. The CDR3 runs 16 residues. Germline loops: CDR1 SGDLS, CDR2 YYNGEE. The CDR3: CASSVGSGQGTGPLHF. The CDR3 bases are TGTGCCAGCAGCGTAGGTTCGGGACAGGGGACCGGCCCCCTCCACTTT.

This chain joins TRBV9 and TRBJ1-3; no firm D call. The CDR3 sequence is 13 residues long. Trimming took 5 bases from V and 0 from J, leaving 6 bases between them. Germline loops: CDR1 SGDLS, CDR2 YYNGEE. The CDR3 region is CASSRASGNTIYF. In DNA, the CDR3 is TGTGCCAGCAGTCGGGCCTCTGGAAACACCATATATTTT. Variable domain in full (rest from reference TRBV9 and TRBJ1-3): DSGVTQTPKHLITATGQRVTLRCSPRSGDLSVYWYQQSLDQGLQFLIQYYNGEERAKGNILERFSAQQFPDLHSELNLSSLELGDSALYFCASSRASGNTIYFGEGSWLTVV.

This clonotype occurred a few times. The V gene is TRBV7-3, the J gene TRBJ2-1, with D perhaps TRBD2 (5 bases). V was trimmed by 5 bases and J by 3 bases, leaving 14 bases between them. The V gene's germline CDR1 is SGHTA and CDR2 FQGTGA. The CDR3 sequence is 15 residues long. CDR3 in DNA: TGTGCCAGCAGCCGGAGCGGTGCCGACTACAATGAGCAGTTCTTC. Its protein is CASSRSGADYNEQFF.

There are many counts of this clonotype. CDR3 sequence reads: CASSFSTGTAEQYF. CDR3 coding DNA: TGTGCCAGCAGCTTCTCTACCGGGACGGCCGAGCAGTACTTC. This sequence joins TRBV7-9 and TRBJ2-7; D assignment may be TRBD1 or TRBD2 (5 bases each). Germline lookup yields CDR1 SEHNR and CDR2 FQNEAQ (reference sequence). V was trimmed by 3 bases and J by 6 bases, leaving 15 bases between them. This CDR3 has 14 residues.

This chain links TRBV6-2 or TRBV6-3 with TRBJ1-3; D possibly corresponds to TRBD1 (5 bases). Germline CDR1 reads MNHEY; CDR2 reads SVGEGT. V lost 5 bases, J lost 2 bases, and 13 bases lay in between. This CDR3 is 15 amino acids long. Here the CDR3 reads CASSSKGVTGNTIYF. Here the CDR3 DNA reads TGTGCCAGCAGTAGTAAAGGGGTTACTGGAAACACCATATATTTT.

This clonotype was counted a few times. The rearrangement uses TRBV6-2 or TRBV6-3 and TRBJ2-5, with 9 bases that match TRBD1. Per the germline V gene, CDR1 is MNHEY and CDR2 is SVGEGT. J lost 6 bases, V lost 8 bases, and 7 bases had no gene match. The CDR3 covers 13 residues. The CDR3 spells CASRRQGGKTQYF. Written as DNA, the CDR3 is TGTGCCAGCCGGAGACAGGGGGGCAAGACCCAGTACTTC.

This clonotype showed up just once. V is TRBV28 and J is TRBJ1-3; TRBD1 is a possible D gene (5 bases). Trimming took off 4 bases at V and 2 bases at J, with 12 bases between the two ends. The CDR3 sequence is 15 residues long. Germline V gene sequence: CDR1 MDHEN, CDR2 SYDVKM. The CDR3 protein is CASSSLGDTGNTIYF. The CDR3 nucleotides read TGTGCCAGCAGTTCCCTAGGGGATACTGGAAACACCATATATTTT.

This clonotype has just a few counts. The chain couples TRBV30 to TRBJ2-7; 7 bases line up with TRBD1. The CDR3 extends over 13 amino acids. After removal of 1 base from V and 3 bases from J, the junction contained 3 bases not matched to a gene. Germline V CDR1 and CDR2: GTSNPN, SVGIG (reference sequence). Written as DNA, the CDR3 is TGTGCCTGGAGTGGGGGGACAGTCTACGAGCAGTACTTC. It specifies CAWSGGTVYEQYF.

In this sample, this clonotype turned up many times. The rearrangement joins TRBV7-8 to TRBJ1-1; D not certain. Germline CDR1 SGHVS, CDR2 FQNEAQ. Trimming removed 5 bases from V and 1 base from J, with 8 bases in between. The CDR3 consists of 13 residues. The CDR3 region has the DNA TGTGCCAGCAGCGCCCTAAAGAACACTGAAGCTTTCTTT. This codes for CASSALKNTEAFF.

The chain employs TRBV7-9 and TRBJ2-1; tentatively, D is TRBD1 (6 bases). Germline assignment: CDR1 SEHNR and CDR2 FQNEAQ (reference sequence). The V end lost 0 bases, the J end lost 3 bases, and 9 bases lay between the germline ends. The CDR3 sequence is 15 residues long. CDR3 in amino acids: CASSLAGQFYNEQFF. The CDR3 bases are TGTGCCAGCAGCTTAGCGGGACAATTCTACAATGAGCAGTTCTTC.

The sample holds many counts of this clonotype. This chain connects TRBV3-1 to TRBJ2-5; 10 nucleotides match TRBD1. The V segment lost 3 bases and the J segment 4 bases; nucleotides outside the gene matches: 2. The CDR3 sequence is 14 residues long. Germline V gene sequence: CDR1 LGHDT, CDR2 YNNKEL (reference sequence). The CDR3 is CASSQRDRGETQYF. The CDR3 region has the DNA TGTGCCAGCAGCCAGCGGGACAGGGGAGAGACCCAGTACTTC.

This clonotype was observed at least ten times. CDR3 nucleotide sequence: TGTGCCAGCGGGCGTTACGACGCAGGAGAGACCCAGTACTTC. It codes for CASGRYDAGETQYF. This chain joins TRBV2 and TRBJ2-5, with D hard to call. The CDR3 consists of 14 residues. Deletions cut 8 bases from V and 4 bases from J, with 17 bases between. The germline V gene encodes CDR1 SNHLY and CDR2 FYNNEI.

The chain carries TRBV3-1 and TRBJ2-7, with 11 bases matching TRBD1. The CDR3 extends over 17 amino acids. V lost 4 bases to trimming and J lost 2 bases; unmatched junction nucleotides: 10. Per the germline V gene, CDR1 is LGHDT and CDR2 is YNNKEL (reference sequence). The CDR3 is CASSPPDRGRFPYEQYF. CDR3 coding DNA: TGTGCCAGCAGCCCCCCGGACAGGGGGCGCTTTCCCTACGAGCAGTACTTC.

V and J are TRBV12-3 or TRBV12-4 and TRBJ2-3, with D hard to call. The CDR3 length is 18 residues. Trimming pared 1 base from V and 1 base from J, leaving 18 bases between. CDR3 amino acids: CASSLVGSWGIGTDTQYF. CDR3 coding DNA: TGTGCCAGCAGTTTAGTCGGAAGTTGGGGAATCGGCACAGATACGCAGTATTTT.

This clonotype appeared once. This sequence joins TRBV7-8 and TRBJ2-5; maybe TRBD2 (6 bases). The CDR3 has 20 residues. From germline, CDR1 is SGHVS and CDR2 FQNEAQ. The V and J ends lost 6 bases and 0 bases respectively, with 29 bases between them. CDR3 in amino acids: CASRDGLGGGGELYQETQYF. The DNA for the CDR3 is TGTGCCAGCAGGGACGGGCTGGGAGGAGGCGGGGAGCTGTACCAAGAGACCCAGTACTTC.

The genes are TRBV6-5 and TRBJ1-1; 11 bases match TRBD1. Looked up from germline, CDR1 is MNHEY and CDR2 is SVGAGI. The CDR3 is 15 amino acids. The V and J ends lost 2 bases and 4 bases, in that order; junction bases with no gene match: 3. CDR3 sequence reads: CASSYGTGGLTEAFF. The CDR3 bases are TGTGCCAGCAGTTACGGGACAGGGGGACTCACTGAAGCTTTCTTT.

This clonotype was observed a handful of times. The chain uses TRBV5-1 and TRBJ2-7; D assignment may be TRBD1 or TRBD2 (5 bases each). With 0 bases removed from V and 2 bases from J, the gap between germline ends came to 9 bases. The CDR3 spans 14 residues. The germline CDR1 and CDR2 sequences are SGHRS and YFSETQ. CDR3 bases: TGCGCCAGCAGCTTGGGAGGGACGCCCTACGAGCAGTACTTC. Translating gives CASSLGGTPYEQYF.

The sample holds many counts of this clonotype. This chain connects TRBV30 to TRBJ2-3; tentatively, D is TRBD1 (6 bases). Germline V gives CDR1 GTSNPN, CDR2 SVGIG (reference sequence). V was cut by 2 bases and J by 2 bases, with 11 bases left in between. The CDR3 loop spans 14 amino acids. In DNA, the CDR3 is TGTGCCTGGAGTCGTGGGGGCCTCACAGATACGCAGTATTTT. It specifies CAWSRGGLTDTQYF.

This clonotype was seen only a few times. The CDR3 coding sequence is TGTGCCAGCAGCGTATTTAGCGGGGGGCCCCACCCCGGGGAGCTGTTTTTT. It is translated as CASSVFSGGPHPGELFF. V usage is TRBV7-2 and J usage is TRBJ2-2; 10 bases are shared with TRBD2. The CDR3 totals 17 residues. CDR1 and CDR2 from the germline V gene are SGHTA and FQGNSA. The V gene end was trimmed by 5 bases and the J gene end by 6 bases; junction bases not matched to a gene: 12. Full variable domain (remainder filled in from reference TRBV7-2 and TRBJ2-2): GAGVSQSPSNKVTEKGKDVELRCDPISGHTALYWYRQSLGQGLEFLIYFQGNSAPDKSGLPSDRFSAERTGGSVSTLTIQRTQQEDSAVYLCASSVFSGGPHPGELFFGEGSRLTVL.